One sample yielded the 29 T cell receptor beta chains listed below, sequenced in a study of CD8 T cells in ankylosing spondylitis. TCRdb re-called the 5' RACE reads through MiXCR, storing one row per CDR3 protein. The profile shows approximately 140,000 distinct CDR3 sequences, roughly 44% of them singletons. Sequencing was done on a sample of synovial fluid, either unsorted or a sorted T cell fraction (not recorded which). Every receptor here comes from a male donor with ankylosing spondylitis.

This chain joins TRBV7-9 and TRBJ1-5; D is undetermined. There are 12 residues in the CDR3. Trimming removed 3 bases at V and 4 bases at J, with 4 bases between. Looked up from germline, CDR1 is SEHNR and CDR2 is FQNEAQ (reference sequence). CDR3 sequence reads: CASSFRNQPQHF. The CDR3 DNA follows: TGTGCCAGCAGCTTCAGAAATCAGCCCCAGCATTTT. Drawing the rest from reference TRBV7-9 and TRBJ1-5, the complete variable domain is DTGVSQNPRHKITKRGQNVTFRCDPISEHNRLYWYRQTLGQGPEFLTYFQNEAQLEKSRLLSDRFSAERPKGSFSTLEIQRTEQGDSAMYLCASSFRNQPQHFGDGTRLSIL.

This chain links TRBV4-3 with TRBJ2-1; D remains unclear. The CDR3 is 13 residues long. V was trimmed by 0 bases and J by 10 bases, leaving 10 bases between them. CDR1 LGHNA and CDR2 YSLEER come from the germline V gene. The CDR3 DNA reads as TGCGCCAGCAGCCAAGACGTGGGGTACGAGCAGTTCTTC. Translating gives CASSQDVGYEQFF.

The rearrangement joins TRBV7-9 to TRBJ2-7, with a weak D call TRBD1 (6 bases). The V gene lost 2 bases and the J gene lost 5 bases, with 10 bases spanning the gap. The CDR3 has 13 residues. Germline assignment: CDR1 SEHNR and CDR2 FQNEAQ (reference sequence). The CDR3 loop reads CASSLPWGHEQYF. CDR3 coding DNA: TGTGCCAGCAGCTTACCCTGGGGGCACGAGCAGTACTTC.

V gene TRBV7-3 combines with J gene TRBJ2-7; the D call may be TRBD1 or TRBD2 (6 bases each). Per the germline V gene, CDR1 is SGHTA and CDR2 is FQGTGA. Trimming took off 2 bases at V and 2 bases at J, with 10 bases between the two ends. This CDR3 spans 14 amino acids. The CDR3 sequence is CASSLERGPYEQYF. The CDR3 DNA reads as TGTGCCAGCAGCTTAGAACGGGGGCCCTACGAGCAGTACTTC.

The CDR3 DNA sequence: TGCAGTGCTAGAGGGCATCCAAATTCACCCCTCCACTTT. It codes for CSARGHPNSPLHF. The genes are TRBV20-1 and TRBJ1-6; unclear D gene. The V end lost 1 base, the J end lost 7 bases, and 8 bases lay between the germline ends. Looked up from germline, CDR1 is DFQATT and CDR2 is SNEGSKA (reference sequence). CDR3 length equals 13 residues.

This clonotype is a singleton in its sample. The chain combines TRBV25-1 with TRBJ2-3; no clear D gene. V gave up 3 bases and J gave up 2 bases, with 18 bases separating them. The length of the CDR3 is 17 residues. Per germline, CDR1 MGHDK and CDR2 SYGVNS. The DNA for the CDR3 is TGTGCCAGCAGTGAGTCGGGTGATTCTCTCTACACAGATACGCAGTATTTT. This sequence encodes CASSESGDSLYTDTQYF.

The chain has TRBV9 and TRBJ2-1, with TRBD2 matching 9 bases. CDR1 and CDR2 from the germline V gene are SGDLS and YYNGEE. The CDR3 length is 16 residues. Unmatched junction bases numbered 5, after V lost 2 bases and J lost 2 bases. The CDR3 loop reads CASSVGREGPYNEQFF. DNA for the CDR3: TGTGCCAGCAGCGTCGGGCGGGAGGGCCCCTACAATGAGCAGTTCTTC.

A single count supports this clonotype. The V call is TRBV6-4, the J call TRBJ2-3; D is perhaps TRBD2 (5 bases). The CDR3 contains 15 residues. CDR1 MRHNA and CDR2 SNTAGT come from the germline V gene. The V gene lost 2 bases and the J gene lost 6 bases, with 15 bases spanning the gap. This CDR3 reads CASSDGGGGGDTQYF. The DNA for the CDR3 is TGTGCCAGCAGTGACGGAGGAGGCGGCGGGGATACGCAGTATTTT.

The chain joins TRBV11-2 to TRBJ2-6, with D unresolved. The CDR3 length is 18 residues. In germline, CDR1 is SGHAT, CDR2 FQNNGV. Between the trimmed V and J ends, which lost 5 bases and 0 bases, there was a span of 17 bases. The CDR3 DNA is TGTGCCAGCAGCCCCCTCAGCCCCCGTTTCTCTGGGGCCAACGTCCTGACTTTC. This codes for CASSPLSPRFSGANVLTF.

This clonotype has just a few counts. The genes are TRBV11-2 and TRBJ2-1; 7 bases map to TRBD2. Per germline, CDR1 SGHAT and CDR2 FQNNGV. This CDR3 spans 20 amino acids. Trimming removed 5 bases from V and 0 bases from J; junction bases left unmatched: 19. In nucleotides, the CDR3 is TGTGCCAGCAGCCATCCGCACCCTTCGACTAGCCCCTGCTCCTACAATGAGCAGTTCTTC. Protein product: CASSHPHPSTSPCSYNEQFF.

This clonotype has just one count. The chain is built from TRBV2 and TRBJ2-7; the match to TRBD1 covers 7 bases. The CDR3 sequence is 16 residues long. Germline-derived CDR1 and CDR2 are SNHLY and FYNNEI. V lost 4 bases to trimming and J lost 2 bases; unmatched junction nucleotides: 11. The CDR3 spells CASSGMDRNPTYEQYF. In DNA form, the CDR3 reads TGTGCCAGCAGTGGAATGGACAGGAACCCTACCTACGAGCAGTACTTC. Looking up the rest from reference TRBV2 and TRBJ2-7 gives the full variable domain: EPEVTQTPSHQVTQMGQEVILRCVPISNHLYFYWYRQILGQKVEFLVSFYNNEISEKSEIFDDQFSVERPDGSNFTLKIRSTKLEDSAMYFCASSGMDRNPTYEQYFGPGTRLTVT.

The chain employs TRBV7-7 and TRBJ2-5; no definite D call. Germline CDR1 is SSHAT and CDR2 is FNYEAQ (reference sequence). Trimming removed 3 bases at V and 5 bases at J, with 13 bases between. The CDR3 spans 14 residues. The CDR3 reads CASSFSHFWETQYF. CDR3 coding DNA: TGTGCCAGCAGCTTTTCACATTTCTGGGAGACCCAGTACTTC.

This clonotype was found many times. V usage is TRBV30 and J usage is TRBJ2-3; D gene unclear. This CDR3 is built from 12 residues. From germline, CDR1 is GTSNPN and CDR2 SVGIG (reference sequence). V was pared by 5 bases and J by 2 bases, with 8 bases between. CDR3 sequence: CAWGWDTDTQYF. The CDR3 DNA is TGTGCCTGGGGGTGGGACACAGATACGCAGTATTTT.

The rearrangement links TRBV20-1 to TRBJ2-2; D may be TRBD2 (7 bases). The CDR3 extends over 18 amino acids. Trimming took off 0 bases at V and 2 bases at J, with 19 bases between the two ends. CDR1 and CDR2 from the germline V gene are DFQATT and SNEGSKA (reference sequence). DNA of the CDR3: TGCAGTGCTAGAGATTCTTGGGGGCCTAGCGGAAACACCGGGGAGCTGTTTTTT. Protein sequence: CSARDSWGPSGNTGELFF.

The chain combines TRBV12-3 or TRBV12-4 with TRBJ1-1; the match to TRBD1 covers 8 bases. Trimming removed 4 bases from V and 8 bases from J; junction bases left unmatched: 6. The length of the CDR3 is 13 residues. In nucleotides, the CDR3 is TGTGCCAGCAGTTCAAGGCCAGGGGGCGAAGCTTTCTTT. Translation: CASSSRPGGEAFF.

The rearrangement links TRBV29-1 to TRBJ2-1, with 10 positions matching TRBD2. This CDR3 has 17 residues. V gave up 1 base and J gave up 0 bases; unmatched junction bases: 6. Germline lookup yields CDR1 SQVTM and CDR2 ANQGSEA. The CDR3 region is CSVEGGSGGSSYNEQFF. As DNA, the CDR3 is TGCAGCGTTGAAGGGGGTAGCGGGGGGAGCTCCTACAATGAGCAGTTCTTC.

CDR3 in amino acids: CASSIGDSYEQYF. The CDR3 DNA sequence: TGTGCCAGCAGTATCGGCGACTCCTACGAGCAGTACTTC. The V and J genes are TRBV27 and TRBJ2-7; D not resolved. From germline, CDR1 is MNHEY and CDR2 SMNVEV (reference sequence). Trimming took 5 bases from V and 0 from J, leaving 8 bases between them. The CDR3 is 13 amino acids.

This chain connects TRBV29-1 to TRBJ2-3; D unresolved. V was cut by 4 bases and J by 7 bases, with 18 bases left in between. Germline V CDR1 and CDR2: SQVTM, ANQGSEA. CDR3 length: 14 residues. The CDR3 nucleotides read TGCAGCGTTGTAAGAGCGCCAGGTTACTATACGCAGTATTTT. Translating gives CSVVRAPGYYTQYF.

This clonotype was counted only a few times. The chain carries TRBV20-1 and TRBJ2-7; 10 bases are a match to TRBD2. The germline V gene has CDR1 DFQATT and CDR2 SNEGSKA (reference sequence). V was clipped by 2 bases and J by 0 bases; unmatched bases: 1. The CDR3 consists of 14 residues. CDR3 nucleotide sequence: TGCAGTGCTAGAAGACTAGCGGGCTCCTACGAGCAGTACTTC. This gives the protein CSARRLAGSYEQYF.

The V and J genes are TRBV5-1 and TRBJ2-5; 14 bases align to TRBD2. Trimming removed 4 bases from V and 2 bases from J; junction bases left unmatched: 10. CDR3 size: 18 residues. Germline CDR1 and CDR2: SGHRS and YFSETQ. The CDR3 reads CASSLPRTSGGPQETQYF. The CDR3 coding sequence is TGCGCCAGCAGCCTTCCTCGGACTAGCGGGGGGCCTCAAGAGACCCAGTACTTC. The full variable domain, its missing parts supplied by reference TRBV5-1 and TRBJ2-5, is KAGVTQTPRYLIKTRGQQVTLSCSPISGHRSVSWYQQTPGQGLQFLFEYFSETQRNKGNFPGRFSGRQFSNSRSEMNVSTLELGDSALYLCASSLPRTSGGPQETQYFGPGTRLLVL.

The chain carries TRBV9 and TRBJ1-2; TRBD1 is a possible D gene (5 bases). With 6 bases removed from V and 6 bases from J, the gap between germline ends came to 15 bases. Germline CDR1 and CDR2: SGDLS and YYNGEE. This CDR3 is 13 amino acids long. CDR3 sequence reads: CASTGGGSDGYTF. CDR3 coding DNA: TGTGCCAGCACCGGGGGGGGTTCCGATGGCTACACCTTC.

This clonotype was observed a few times. The J gene is TRBJ2-2, the V gene TRBV5-1; no firm D call. Germline CDR1 reads SGHRS; CDR2 reads YFSETQ. This CDR3 is built from 12 residues. The V gene lost 4 bases and the J gene lost 5 bases, with 6 bases spanning the gap. The CDR3 is CASSRLTGELFF. CDR3 coding DNA: TGCGCCAGCAGCCGGCTGACCGGGGAGCTGTTTTTT.

The chain recombines TRBV15 with TRBJ2-1; tentatively, D is TRBD2 (5 bases). V lost 5 bases, J lost 0 bases, and 11 bases lay in between. The CDR3 is 15 amino acids. CDR1 and CDR2 (germline): LNHNV, YYDKDF (reference sequence). CDR3: CATSPSGSSYNEQFF. The CDR3 DNA sequence: TGTGCCACCAGCCCATCGGGGAGCTCCTACAATGAGCAGTTCTTC.

This clonotype was observed once. V gene TRBV7-9 combines with J gene TRBJ1-2; a weak D match, TRBD1 (6 bases). Trimming cost V 2 bases and J 8 bases, with 21 bases left between them. CDR3 length: 16 residues. CDR1 and CDR2 from the germline V gene are SEHNR and FQNEAQ (reference sequence). The CDR3 loop is CASSLSDRSYPYGYTF. The CDR3 bases are TGTGCCAGCAGCTTAAGTGACAGGAGCTACCCCTACGGCTACACCTTC.

The V and J genes are TRBV12-3 or TRBV12-4 and TRBJ2-7; perhaps TRBD1 as D (6 bases). Trimming took 8 bases from V and 3 from J, leaving 14 bases between them. The CDR3 is made up of 13 amino acids. CDR3 sequence: CASRIQGRYEQYF. CDR3 DNA: TGTGCCAGCCGAATACAGGGCCGCTACGAGCAGTACTTC.

The chain combines TRBV14 with TRBJ1-2, with D maybe TRBD1 (5 bases). With 4 bases removed from V and 8 bases from J, the gap between germline ends came to 20 bases. The germline V gene has CDR1 SGHDN and CDR2 FVKESK. The CDR3 covers 15 residues. The CDR3 region has the DNA TGTGCCAGCAGCCCTGACGGGACTTATACGGAGGGCTACACCTTC. Its protein is CASSPDGTYTEGYTF.

This clonotype has a handful of counts. This chain joins TRBV14 and TRBJ2-2; 8 bases line up with TRBD1. This CDR3 spans 18 amino acids. V lost 1 base and J lost 1; bases outside the gene matches: 8. Germline loops: CDR1 SGHDN, CDR2 FVKESK. The CDR3 sequence is CASSQAVAGGLNTGELFF. The CDR3 DNA sequence: TGTGCCAGCAGCCAAGCGGTGGCAGGGGGCTTGAACACCGGGGAGCTGTTTTTT. The variable domain in full, with the rest retrieved from reference TRBV14 and TRBJ2-2, is EAGVTQFPSHSVIEKGQTVTLRCDPISGHDNLYWYRRVMGKEIKFLLHFVKESKQDESGMPNNRFLAERTGGTYSTLKVQPAELEDSGVYFCASSQAVAGGLNTGELFFGEGSRLTVL.

The chain couples TRBV12-3 or TRBV12-4 to TRBJ1-1, with D possibly being TRBD1 (6 bases). V was pared by 6 bases and J by 0 bases, with 17 bases between. CDR3 length: 16 residues. The CDR3 DNA reads TGTGCCAGCAGCCCCCGGGACACGGCCGTGAACACTGAAGCTTTCTTT. Its protein product is CASSPRDTAVNTEAFF.

This clonotype has a handful of counts. The rearrangement links TRBV7-2 to TRBJ2-5; 11 nucleotides align to TRBD1. CDR3 length equals 15 residues. Germline values: CDR1 SGHTA, CDR2 FQGNSA. Germline trimming cut 4 bases from V and 3 bases from J; bases unmatched to any gene: 4. The CDR3 DNA follows: TGTGCCAGCAGCTCCTGGACAGGGGGCGAAGAGACCCAGTACTTC. It translates to CASSSWTGGEETQYF.